The entry that follows covers one T cell receptor beta chain sequence. Authors' analysis steps: Amplification of reference gene primers was used by the study to estimate nucleated cell counts. Generated by immunoSEQ multiplex PCR, the TCRdb table keeps only in-frame clones and is missing some. The V and J calls and clone size come from that table; D and trimming were worked out from the DNA. This table has about 72,000 clones, approximately 79% appearing once. Germline V gene data show CDR1 as LNHDA and CDR2 as SQIVND (reference sequence). V lost 9 bases, J lost 3 bases, and 3 bases stayed unmatched. This CDR3 region has 12 residues. These data originate in a study of blood T cell repertoires in COVID-19. Study summary: The analysed material was cDNA or gDNA that came from T cells, B-cell-depleted T cells, or PBMCs.

Material for sequencing was peripheral blood. The chain couples TRBV19 to TRBJ2-5; 8 bases are a match to TRBD2. This receptor was obtained from a man in his 60s with acute or convalescent COVID-19. CDR3 loop: CASRGGEETQYF. CDR3 sequence (DNA): TGTGCCAGCCGGGGGGGCGAAGAGACCCAGTACTTC.